This T cell receptor beta chain comes out of a study of PD-L1 blockade in urothelial cancer. Study-wide context: Dosed intravenously at 1,200 mg every 3 weeks, atezolizumab was initiated by patients around 2014. From 0 to 3 prior chemotherapy regimens had been given to the patients. The analyses of blood took place 3 weeks (second dose) and 6 weeks after treatment start. Median T cell yield from blood was fewer than 150,000.

Time point denoted: pretreatment peripheral blood. Libraries were prepared by immunoSEQ multiplex PCR; TCRdb keeps only in-frame clonotypes and omits some of them. The table lists 95,000 or so clones, over 75% of them singletons, with 2% in the top ten. This CDR3 has 14 amino acids. V was pared by 1 base and J by 7 bases, with 13 bases between. The germline gives CDR1 SGHAT, CDR2 FQNNGV. The sample consisted of PBMCs, taken around atezolizumab (anti-PD-L1) treatment. The chain has TRBV11-2 and TRBJ2-5, with TRBD2 as a possible D gene (5 bases). This sequence originates from a man aged 55 to 70 with urothelial cancer. CDR3: CASSLAPHEGTQYF. The CDR3 DNA sequence: TGTGCCAGCAGCTTAGCACCACACGAGGGGACCCAGTACTTC.